The 13 T cell receptor beta chains reported below all come from one sample, sequenced in a study of graft-versus-host responses after intestinal transplantation. The antigens for these receptors are not known. Clones were read by immunoSEQ multiplex PCR, and TCRdb kept only the in-frame ones, dropping some. The top ten hold approximately 0.18% of the sample, which has about 97,000 clones, 91% seen once. This material consisted of unstimulated CD4+ T cells sorted from spleen or lymph node cells, taken before transplant. The receptors come from a human donor who was the organ donor for an intestinal transplant.

The chain employs TRBV27 and TRBJ2-7; D may be TRBD1 (6 bases). V lost 6 bases, J lost 4 bases, and 16 bases lay in between. This CDR3 spans 14 amino acids. From germline, CDR1 is MNHEY and CDR2 SMNVEV (reference sequence). The CDR3 DNA reads as TGTGCCAGCAGACCCAGTCGGACAGTGTACGAGCAGTACTTC. Translation gives CASRPSRTVYEQYF.

This clone has just one count. This chain connects TRBV5-4 to TRBJ2-1; 7 nucleotides agree with TRBD1. CDR1 and CDR2 from the germline V gene are SGHNT and YYREEE (reference sequence). Unmatched junction bases numbered 5, after V lost 5 bases and J lost 9 bases. This CDR3 has 12 amino acids. CDR3 loop: CASRSNRGEQFF. The DNA of the CDR3 is TGTGCCAGCAGATCGAACAGGGGTGAGCAGTTCTTC.

J is TRBJ2-2 and V is TRBV28; TRBD1 might be the D (6 bases). V was trimmed by 1 base and J by 2 bases, leaving 35 bases between them. The CDR3 spans 24 residues. CDR1 and CDR2 (germline): MDHEN, SYDVKM. The CDR3 sequence is CASSLFPHQILPNPQGRNTGELFF. The CDR3 DNA reads TGTGCCAGCAGTTTATTCCCCCACCAAATTCTACCTAACCCACAGGGCAGAAACACCGGGGAGCTGTTTTTT. The whole variable domain, filled in from reference TRBV28 and TRBJ2-2, reads DVKVTQSSRYLVKRTGEKVFLECVQDMDHENMFWYRQDPGLGLRLIYFSYDVKMKEKGDIPEGYSVSREKKERFSLILESASTNQTSMYLCASSLFPHQILPNPQGRNTGELFFGEGSRLTVL.

The chain combines TRBV5-4 with TRBJ1-2; 7 bases agree with TRBD1. The V and J ends lost 2 bases and 3 bases, in that order; junction bases with no gene match: 4. In germline, CDR1 is SGHNT, CDR2 YYREEE (reference sequence). The CDR3 has 14 residues. Here the CDR3 reads CASSLVTGDYGYTF. The CDR3 DNA reads TGTGCCAGCAGCTTAGTAACAGGGGACTATGGCTACACCTTC.

The chain is built from TRBV27 and TRBJ2-4, with a tentative D call TRBD1 (5 bases). The germline CDR1 and CDR2 sequences are MNHEY and SMNVEV (reference sequence). This CDR3 spans 15 amino acids. V lost 3 bases and J 1 base, leaving 10 bases between the germline ends. CDR3 coding DNA: TGTGCCAGCAGTTTTCAGGGTACCGCCAAAAACATTCAGTACTTC. Its protein is CASSFQGTAKNIQYF.

In its sample, this clone was seen once. One end of the junction is discordant with germline, which a read error may explain. Other nucleotide sequences in the sample specify the same CDR3. CDR3 in amino acids: CASSDSPTGVYGYTF. As DNA, the CDR3 is TGTGCTAGCAGTGACTCCCCGACAGGGGTGTATGGCTACACCTTC. This chain joins TRBV6-4 and TRBJ1-2; the match to TRBD1 covers 8 bases. Germline-derived CDR1 and CDR2 are MRHNA and SNTAGT. The CDR3 contains 15 residues.

The chain combines TRBV19 with TRBJ1-2, with a possible D match to TRBD1 (5 bases). The CDR3 has 13 amino acids. V lost 3 bases and J lost 3, with 8 bases in between. CDR1 is LNHDA, CDR2 SQIVND, per germline (reference sequence). CDR3 DNA: TGTGCCAGTAGTATGCAGGGTGACTATGGCTACACCTTC. Translation: CASSMQGDYGYTF.

The chain has TRBV25-1 and TRBJ2-3, with 8 bases lining up with TRBD1. The V gene's germline CDR1 is MGHDK and CDR2 SYGVNS. J was trimmed by 1 base and V by 7 bases; bases with no gene match: 1. This CDR3 spans 13 amino acids. In DNA, the CDR3 is TGTGCCAGCACGGGACAGGGCACAGATACGCAGTATTTT. Its translation: CASTGQGTDTQYF.

The chain carries TRBV13 and TRBJ1-1; TRBD1 agrees at 10 bases. The germline V gene has CDR1 PRHDT and CDR2 FYEKMQ (reference sequence). The CDR3 extends over 15 amino acids. V shed 5 bases and J 5 bases; nucleotides not matched to a gene: 8. This chain's CDR3 is CASSGRQGASTEAFF. CDR3 nucleotides: TGTGCCAGCAGCGGACGACAGGGGGCTAGTACTGAAGCTTTCTTT.

The V call is TRBV5-1, the J call TRBJ2-1; D is undetermined. This CDR3 contains 14 residues. Trimming took off 4 bases at V and 5 bases at J, with 13 bases between the two ends. From germline, CDR1 is SGHRS and CDR2 YFSETQ. DNA of the CDR3: TGCGCCAGCAGCGACCTCGGTAGCCACAATGAGCAGTTCTTC. The encoded protein is CASSDLGSHNEQFF.

This rearrangement joins TRBV28 to TRBJ1-2, with 9 bases identical to TRBD1. Germline assignment: CDR1 MDHEN and CDR2 SYDVKM. There are 17 residues in the CDR3. V was clipped by 5 bases and J by 4 bases; unmatched bases: 14. The CDR3 here is CASSTRRDRVGGYGYTF. CDR3 bases: TGTGCCAGCAGTACTCGAAGGGACAGGGTGGGGGGCTATGGCTACACCTTC.

This chain connects TRBV5-1 to TRBJ1-2; 7 nucleotides match TRBD1. V trimming: 4 bases; J trimming: 4 bases; junction bases outside the gene matches: 4. CDR3 length: 13 residues. Per germline, CDR1 SGHRS and CDR2 YFSETQ. CDR3 nucleotide sequence: TGCGCCAGCAGCGCCCGGGACAGCTATGGCTACACCTTC. This sequence encodes CASSARDSYGYTF.

The J gene is TRBJ2-2, the V gene TRBV28; 8 bases align to TRBD2. The CDR3 covers 17 residues. V trimming: 7 bases; J trimming: 5 bases; junction bases outside the gene matches: 15. Germline lookup yields CDR1 MDHEN and CDR2 SYDVKM. The CDR3 DNA reads TGTGCCAGCATCGCCCGGGGGGGGTTGGGATGGACCGGGGAGCTGTTTTTT. This encodes CASIARGGLGWTGELFF.